The 9 T cell receptor beta chains given below trace back to one sample, sequenced in a study of OX40 agonist ivuxolimab in advanced cancers. The protocol was immunoSEQ multiplex PCR, while the TCRdb copy is restricted to in-frame clones and leaves out a portion. The profile shows tens of thousands of clones, roughly 88% of them singletons. Source: CD4+ or CD8+ T cells sorted from blood, taken in a trial of the OX40 agonist ivuxolimab. Source of these receptors: an adult with an advanced solid tumor such as melanoma, head and neck, liver or kidney cancer.

This clone was observed a single time. The gene calls are TRBV7-9 and TRBJ2-1; perhaps D is TRBD1 or TRBD2 (5 bases each). The CDR3 is 17 amino acids. V lost 5 bases, J lost 5 bases, and 22 bases lay in between. Germline V gene data show CDR1 as SEHNR and CDR2 as FQNEAQ (reference sequence). CDR3: CASSALLGLGPHNEQFF. The CDR3 coding sequence is TGTGCCAGCAGCGCCCTATTAGGACTGGGGCCCCACAATGAGCAGTTCTTC.

The V and J genes are TRBV6-1 and TRBJ1-2; D unresolved. This CDR3 has 13 residues. Trimming cost V 2 bases and J 8 bases, with 12 bases left between them. Per germline, CDR1 MNHNS and CDR2 SASEGT. This CDR3 is CASSEPSQSGYTF. In DNA form, the CDR3 reads TGTGCCAGCAGTGAACCGAGCCAGTCCGGCTACACCTTC.

In DNA, the CDR3 is TGTGCCTGGAGTAGGAACGGAGGGGTTGAAGCTTTCTTT. Translating gives CAWSRNGGVEAFF. V and J are TRBV30 and TRBJ1-1, with TRBD1 as a possible D gene (5 bases). V was clipped by 2 bases and J by 7 bases, with 14 bases between them. This CDR3 is 13 amino acids long. Germline V gene data show CDR1 as GTSNPN and CDR2 as SVGIG (reference sequence).

The chain has TRBV11-2 and TRBJ1-2; D gene ambiguous. CDR3 size: 13 residues. V was clipped by 5 bases and J by 6 bases, with 13 bases between them. CDR1 and CDR2 from the germline V gene are SGHAT and FQNNGV. The CDR3 DNA reads TGTGCCAGCAGCCAAAGGGAGGGAAATGGCTACACCTTC. Translated, it gives CASSQREGNGYTF. Full variable domain (rest looked up from reference TRBV11-2 and TRBJ1-2): EAGVAQSPRYKIIEKRQSVAFWCNPISGHATLYWYQQILGQGPKLLIQFQNNGVVDDSQLPKDRFSAERLKGVDSTLKIQPAKLEDSAVYLCASSQREGNGYTFGSGTRLTVV.

V gene TRBV19 combines with J gene TRBJ1-1; D is unresolved. The CDR3 is made up of 14 amino acids. Germline CDR1 is LNHDA and CDR2 is SQIVND (reference sequence). Between the trimmed V and J ends, which lost 7 bases and 1 base, there was a span of 13 bases. Written as DNA, the CDR3 is TGTGCCAGTACCACGGGAGGGTGGAACACTGAAGCTTTCTTT. This encodes CASTTGGWNTEAFF.

The V and J genes are TRBV5-1 and TRBJ1-5; D may be TRBD1 (6 bases). The CDR3 loop spans 14 amino acids. The germline CDR1 and CDR2 sequences are SGHRS and YFSETQ. The V gene lost 0 bases and the J gene lost 8 bases, with 12 bases spanning the gap. Written as DNA, the CDR3 is TGCGCCAGCAGCTTGGGGGGTTACAGGGAGCCCCAGCATTTT. As protein: CASSLGGYREPQHF.

V usage is TRBV7-2 and J usage is TRBJ1-5; a possible D gene is TRBD1 (6 bases). V lost 2 bases, J lost 7 bases, and 12 bases lay in between. This CDR3 spans 14 amino acids. The germline gives CDR1 SGHTA, CDR2 FQGNSA. This CDR3 reads CASSLPGGGQPQHF. The CDR3 DNA is TGTGCCAGCAGCTTACCTGGGGGGGGCCAGCCCCAGCATTTT.

The rearrangement joins TRBV2 to TRBJ1-2; the D gene is possibly TRBD1 (6 bases). Looked up from germline, CDR1 is SNHLY and CDR2 is FYNNEI. Trimming cost V 4 bases and J 2 bases, with 11 bases left between them. The CDR3 runs to 14 residues. Here the CDR3 reads CASSGRGRNYGYTF. CDR3 nucleotides: TGTGCCAGCAGTGGCCGGGGGCGCAACTATGGCTACACCTTC.

The gene calls are TRBV7-3 and TRBJ2-1; TRBD2 matches at 7 bases. Germline CDR1 reads SGHTA; CDR2 reads FQGTGA. The CDR3 extends over 15 amino acids. Trimming cost V 0 bases and J 4 bases; bases outside gene matches: 3. CDR3 in amino acids: CASSLTGLVYNEQFF. Here the CDR3 DNA reads TGTGCCAGCAGCTTAACCGGACTAGTTTACAATGAGCAGTTCTTC.